This T cell receptor (beta chain) was found in a study of blood T cell repertoires in COVID-19. The CDR3 totals 14 residues. Germline V gene lookup returns CDR1 SGHTA and CDR2 FQGNSA. Trimming stripped 5 bases from V and 3 bases from J, with 14 bases between. Source study methods: Amplified reference gene primers provided the basis for estimating nucleated cell counts. TCRdb keeps only in-frame clones here, not all; method: immunoSEQ multiplex PCR. The V and J calls and clone size were taken over from that table, and D and trimming were inferred from the DNA. Among 150,000 to 190,000 clones listed, about 86% were seen once.

V usage is TRBV7-2 and J usage is TRBJ2-7; no firm D call. This receptor was identified in a man aged 45-65 years who had recovered from COVID-19. Specimen: PBMCs or T cells enriched from blood (not recorded which). The CDR3 sequence: CASSPNTGRYEQYF. The CDR3, as DNA: TGTGCCAGCAGCCCTAACACGGGTCGCTACGAGCAGTACTTC.